A selection of T cell receptor beta chains follows, all from one sample in a study of vaccination and CD4 T cells after COVID-19. TCRdb independently ran MiXCR on the PCR reads; one entry per CDR3 protein. The sample includes about 19,000 distinct CDR3 sequences, 53% of them seen just once. Their cognate antigens are unknown. Specimen: CD4+ T cells from blood, cultured in vitro, collected before SARS-CoV-2 vaccination. These receptors were obtained from a human donor who had recovered from COVID-19. Both conserved end residues are part of each CDR3.

V	J	CDR3
TRBV20-1	TRBJ1-2	CSARAETGAGYGYTF
TRBV7-2	TRBJ2-1	CASSGRDRGWNEQFF
TRBV7-2	TRBJ2-5	CASSLPGLAGVRETQYF
TRBV19	TRBJ1-5	CASSSRQGNQPQHF
TRBV24-1	TRBJ1-5	CATSDRHGTGGGQPQHF
TRBV7-6	TRBJ1-2	CASSLVLFRTGLPSYGYTF
TRBV6-2/TRBV6-3	TRBJ2-7	CASSLPTSGSGEQYF
TRBV6-1	TRBJ1-1	CASSVGLTEAFF
TRBV10-2	TRBJ2-7	CASSDIAGSLSYEQYF
TRBV7-6	TRBJ1-5	CASSQGPNQPQHF
TRBV28	TRBJ1-5	CASSLTGTHGNQPQHF
TRBV7-2	TRBJ1-4	CASGQPNEKLFF
TRBV19	TRBJ1-5	CASSSQSNQPQHF
TRBV27	TRBJ2-5	CASSLRGWGETQYF
TRBV5-4	TRBJ1-1	CASSVERMGITEAFF
TRBV12-5	TRBJ1-1	CATYLRTPNTEAFF
TRBV7-2	TRBJ1-1	CASSLEDVASSNTEAFF
TRBV20-1	TRBJ1-2	CSAPVTGGGYTF
TRBV6-1	TRBJ1-6	CASMGVSGNSPLHF
TRBV28	TRBJ1-5	CATRSLGMVDQPQHF
TRBV20-1	TRBJ2-5	CSANDGFIIGRAEQETQYF
TRBV5-4	TRBJ1-1	CASTRDGVNTEAFF
TRBV6-5	TRBJ2-7	CASSYRSRDGGTYEQYF
TRBV6-5	TRBJ1-2	CASSYTNPELSHGYTF
TRBV5-1	TRBJ2-1	CASSLVGSYNEQFF
TRBV19	TRBJ1-5	CASDRDRGNQPQHF
TRBV10-1	TRBJ1-1	CASSGGGGRAEAFF
TRBV5-4	TRBJ2-5	CASSFETGQETQHF
TRBV18	TRBJ1-2	CASSPPTGINYGYTF
TRBV7-2	TRBJ2-5	CASSSGPRETQYF
TRBV20-1	TRBJ2-5	CSAPRTGAQETQYF